This TCR beta chain was profiled in a study of radiotherapy plus CTLA-4 blockade in lung cancer. Whole-study context: Of all patients, around 20% responded objectively and approximately 31% showed disease control.

Patients with chemo-refractory metastatic non-small-cell lung cancer received focal radiation plus CTLA-4 blockade with ipilimumab. V dropped 0 bases and J dropped 1; count of bases not matched to a gene: 4. Germline CDR1 is SGHRS and CDR2 is YFSETQ. CDR3 length equals 16 residues. Some clones are missing from TCRdb's copy, which holds only in-frame ones; the method was immunoSEQ multiplex PCR. The table includes around 55,000 clones, 82% detected once. This clone has a single count. The chain combines TRBV5-1 with TRBJ2-3; 8 bases are a match to TRBD1. The material was peripheral blood, obtained from a patient treated with radiotherapy plus ipilimumab. This TCR derives from a human donor with non-small cell lung cancer whose response to radiotherapy plus ipilimumab could not be evaluated. The CDR3 DNA reads TGCGCCAGCAGCTTGGGCAGGGGACAGGGCACAGATACGCAGTATTTT. As protein: CASSLGRGQGTDTQYF.